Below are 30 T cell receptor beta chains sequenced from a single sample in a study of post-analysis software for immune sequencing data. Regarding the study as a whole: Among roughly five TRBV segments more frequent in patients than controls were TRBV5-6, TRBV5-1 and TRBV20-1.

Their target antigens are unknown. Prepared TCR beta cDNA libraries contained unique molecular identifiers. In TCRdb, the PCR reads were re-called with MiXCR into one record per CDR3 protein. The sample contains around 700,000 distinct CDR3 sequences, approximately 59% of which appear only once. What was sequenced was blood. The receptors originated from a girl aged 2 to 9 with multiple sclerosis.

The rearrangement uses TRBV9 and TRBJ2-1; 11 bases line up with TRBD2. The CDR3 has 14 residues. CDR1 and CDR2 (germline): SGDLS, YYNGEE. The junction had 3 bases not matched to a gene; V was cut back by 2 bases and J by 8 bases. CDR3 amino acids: CASSVQLAGDEQFF. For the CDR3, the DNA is TGTGCCAGCAGCGTCCAACTAGCGGGAGATGAGCAGTTCTTC. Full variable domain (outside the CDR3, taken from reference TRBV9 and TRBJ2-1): DSGVTQTPKHLITATGQRVTLRCSPRSGDLSVYWYQQSLDQGLQFLIQYYNGEERAKGNILERFSAQQFPDLHSELNLSSLELGDSALYFCASSVQLAGDEQFFGPGTRLTVL.

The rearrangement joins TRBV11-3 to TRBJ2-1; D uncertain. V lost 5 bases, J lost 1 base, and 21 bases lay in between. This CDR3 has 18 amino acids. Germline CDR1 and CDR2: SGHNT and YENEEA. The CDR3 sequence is CASSRTRGSVWSYNEQFF. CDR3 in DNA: TGTGCCAGCAGCCGCACGCGCGGTTCGGTTTGGTCCTACAATGAGCAGTTCTTC.

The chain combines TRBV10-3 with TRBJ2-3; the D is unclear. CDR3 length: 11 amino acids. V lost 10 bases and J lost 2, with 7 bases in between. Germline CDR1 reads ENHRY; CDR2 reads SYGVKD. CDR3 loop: CATTTTDTQYF. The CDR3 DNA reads TGTGCCACAACGACCACAGATACGCAGTATTTT.

This CDR3 is CASSQDVASGQETQYF. The CDR3 DNA sequence: TGTGCCAGCAGCCAAGATGTCGCTAGCGGACAAGAGACCCAGTACTTC. The chain has TRBV3-1 and TRBJ2-5; 7 bases match TRBD2. Germline V gives CDR1 LGHDT, CDR2 YNNKEL (reference sequence). The CDR3 runs to 16 residues. V lost 0 bases and J lost 2; bases outside the gene matches: 6.

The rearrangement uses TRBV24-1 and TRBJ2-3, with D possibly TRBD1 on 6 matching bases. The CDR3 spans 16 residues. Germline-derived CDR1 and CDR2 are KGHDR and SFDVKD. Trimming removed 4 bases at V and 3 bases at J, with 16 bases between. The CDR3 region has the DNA TGTGCCACCAGTGAATCTACAGGGTTTGGGACAGATACGCAGTATTTT. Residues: CATSESTGFGTDTQYF.

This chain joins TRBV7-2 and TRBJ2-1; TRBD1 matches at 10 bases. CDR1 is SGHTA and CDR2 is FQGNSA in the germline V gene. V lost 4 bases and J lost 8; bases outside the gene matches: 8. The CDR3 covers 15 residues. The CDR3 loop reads CASSSPGQGYHEQFF. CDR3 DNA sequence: TGTGCCAGCAGCTCGCCGGGACAGGGGTACCATGAGCAGTTCTTC.

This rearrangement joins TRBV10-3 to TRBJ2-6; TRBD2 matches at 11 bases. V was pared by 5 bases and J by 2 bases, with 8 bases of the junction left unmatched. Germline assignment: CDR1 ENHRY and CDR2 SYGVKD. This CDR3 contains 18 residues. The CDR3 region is CAISPHSGGAAGANVLTF. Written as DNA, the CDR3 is TGTGCCATCAGTCCTCATAGCGGGGGGGCCGCTGGGGCCAACGTCCTGACTTTC.

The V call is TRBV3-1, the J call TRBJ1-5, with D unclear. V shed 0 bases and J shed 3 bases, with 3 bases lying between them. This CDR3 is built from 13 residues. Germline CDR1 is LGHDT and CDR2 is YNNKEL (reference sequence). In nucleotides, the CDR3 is TGTGCCAGCAGCCAAGATAACAATCAGCCCCAGCATTTT. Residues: CASSQDNNQPQHF.

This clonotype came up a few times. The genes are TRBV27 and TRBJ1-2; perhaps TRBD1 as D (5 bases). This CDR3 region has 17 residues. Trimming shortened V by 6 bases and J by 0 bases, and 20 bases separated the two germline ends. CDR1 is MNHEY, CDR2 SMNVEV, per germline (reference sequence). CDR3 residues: CASRFRYGTVANYGYTF. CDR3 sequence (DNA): TGTGCCAGCAGATTCCGTTACGGGACGGTAGCTAACTATGGCTACACCTTC.

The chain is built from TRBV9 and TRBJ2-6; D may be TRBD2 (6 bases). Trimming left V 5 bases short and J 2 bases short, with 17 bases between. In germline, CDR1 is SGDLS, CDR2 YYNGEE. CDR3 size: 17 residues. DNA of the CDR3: TGTGCCAGCAGGAGATCGGCGGGATTGACTGGGGCCAACGTCCTGACTTTC. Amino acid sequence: CASRRSAGLTGANVLTF.

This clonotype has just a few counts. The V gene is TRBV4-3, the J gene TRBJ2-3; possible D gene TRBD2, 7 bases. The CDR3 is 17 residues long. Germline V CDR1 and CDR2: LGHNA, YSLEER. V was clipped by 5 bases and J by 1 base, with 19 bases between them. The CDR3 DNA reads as TGCGCCAGCAGCTTCCGCTACCCGGGGGGCGGCACAGATACGCAGTATTTT. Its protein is CASSFRYPGGGTDTQYF.

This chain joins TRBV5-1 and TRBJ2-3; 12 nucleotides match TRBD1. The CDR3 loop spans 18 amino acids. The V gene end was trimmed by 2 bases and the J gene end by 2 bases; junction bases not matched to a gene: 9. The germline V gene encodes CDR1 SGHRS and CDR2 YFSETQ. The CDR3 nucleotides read TGCGCCAGCAGCTTCACCGGGACAGGGGGCAAGTCCACAGATACGCAGTATTTT. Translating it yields CASSFTGTGGKSTDTQYF.

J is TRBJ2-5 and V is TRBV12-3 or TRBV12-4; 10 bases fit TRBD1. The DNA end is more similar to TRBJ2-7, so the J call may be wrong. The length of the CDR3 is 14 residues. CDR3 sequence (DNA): TGTGCCAGCAGTGGGGACAGGGGAGGGAACGAGCAGTACTTC. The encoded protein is CASSGDRGGNEQYF.

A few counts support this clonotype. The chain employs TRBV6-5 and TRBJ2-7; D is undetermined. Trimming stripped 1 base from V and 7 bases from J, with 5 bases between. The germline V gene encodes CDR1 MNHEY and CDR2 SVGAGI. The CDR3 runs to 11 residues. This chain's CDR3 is CASSYFREQYF. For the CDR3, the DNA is TGTGCCAGCAGTTACTTCCGGGAGCAGTACTTC.

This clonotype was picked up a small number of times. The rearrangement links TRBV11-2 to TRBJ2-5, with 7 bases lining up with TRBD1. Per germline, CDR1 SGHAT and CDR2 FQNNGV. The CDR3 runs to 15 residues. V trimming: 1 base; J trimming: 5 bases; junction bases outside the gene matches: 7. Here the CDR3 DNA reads TGTGCCAGCAGCTTAGTAAAGGGCAGGGGGGAGACCCAGTACTTC. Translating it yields CASSLVKGRGETQYF. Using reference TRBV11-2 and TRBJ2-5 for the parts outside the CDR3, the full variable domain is EAGVAQSPRYKIIEKRQSVAFWCNPISGHATLYWYQQILGQGPKLLIQFQNNGVVDDSQLPKDRFSAERLKGVDSTLKIQPAKLEDSAVYLCASSLVKGRGETQYFGPGTRLLVL.

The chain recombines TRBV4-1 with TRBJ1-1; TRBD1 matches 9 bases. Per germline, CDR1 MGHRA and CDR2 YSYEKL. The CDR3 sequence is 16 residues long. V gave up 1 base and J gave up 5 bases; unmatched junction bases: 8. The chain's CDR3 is CASSQGHRGPHTEAFF. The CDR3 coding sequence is TGCGCCAGCAGCCAAGGCCACAGGGGGCCCCATACTGAAGCTTTCTTT.

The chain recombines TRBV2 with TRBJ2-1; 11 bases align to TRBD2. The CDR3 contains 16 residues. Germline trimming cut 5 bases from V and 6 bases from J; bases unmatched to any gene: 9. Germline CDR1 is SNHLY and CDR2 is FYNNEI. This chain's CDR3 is CASSPSLAGGLNEQFF. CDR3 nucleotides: TGTGCCAGCAGTCCATCCCTAGCGGGAGGACTCAATGAGCAGTTCTTC.

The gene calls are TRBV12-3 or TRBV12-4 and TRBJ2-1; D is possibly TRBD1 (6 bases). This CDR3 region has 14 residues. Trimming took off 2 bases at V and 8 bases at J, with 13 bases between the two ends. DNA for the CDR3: TGTGCCAGCAGTTTAAAACCTGGGGGCGATGAGCAGTTCTTC. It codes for CASSLKPGGDEQFF.

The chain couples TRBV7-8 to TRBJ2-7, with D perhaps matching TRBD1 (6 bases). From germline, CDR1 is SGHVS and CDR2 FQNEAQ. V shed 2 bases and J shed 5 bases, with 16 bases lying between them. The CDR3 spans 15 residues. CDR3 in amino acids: CASSLSATGYDEQYF. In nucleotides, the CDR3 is TGTGCCAGCAGCTTATCCGCTACAGGGTACGACGAGCAGTACTTC.

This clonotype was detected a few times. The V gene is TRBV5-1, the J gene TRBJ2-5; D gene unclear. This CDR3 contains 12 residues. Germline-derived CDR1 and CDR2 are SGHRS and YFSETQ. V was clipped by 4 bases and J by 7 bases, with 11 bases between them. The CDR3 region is CASSRDPGTQYF. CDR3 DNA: TGCGCCAGCAGCCGAGATCCAGGGACCCAGTACTTC.

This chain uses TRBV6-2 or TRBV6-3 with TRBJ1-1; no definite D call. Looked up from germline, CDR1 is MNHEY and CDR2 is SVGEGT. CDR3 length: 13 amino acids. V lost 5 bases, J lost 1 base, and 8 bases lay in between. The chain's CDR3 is CASSQQRNTEAFF. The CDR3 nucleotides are TGTGCCAGCAGTCAACAGAGGAACACTGAAGCTTTCTTT.

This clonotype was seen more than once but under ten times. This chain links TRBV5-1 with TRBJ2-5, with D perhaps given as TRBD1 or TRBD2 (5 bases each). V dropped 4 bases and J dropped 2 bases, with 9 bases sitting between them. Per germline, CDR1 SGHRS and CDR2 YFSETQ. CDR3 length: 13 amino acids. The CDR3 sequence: CASSRDGQETQYF. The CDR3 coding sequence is TGCGCCAGCAGCAGGGACGGACAAGAGACCCAGTACTTC. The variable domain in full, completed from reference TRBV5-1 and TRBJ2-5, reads KAGVTQTPRYLIKTRGQQVTLSCSPISGHRSVSWYQQTPGQGLQFLFEYFSETQRNKGNFPGRFSGRQFSNSRSEMNVSTLELGDSALYLCASSRDGQETQYFGPGTRLLVL.

CDR3 nucleotide sequence: TGTGCCAGCAGTTACCCTCGCGTAGGCACTGAAGCTTTCTTT. This translates into CASSYPRVGTEAFF. This sequence joins TRBV6-2 or TRBV6-3 and TRBJ1-1, with D uncertain. The V gene's germline CDR1 is MNHEY and CDR2 SVGEGT. The CDR3 extends over 14 amino acids. The V end was cut by 2 bases, the J end by 4 bases, with 11 bases between.

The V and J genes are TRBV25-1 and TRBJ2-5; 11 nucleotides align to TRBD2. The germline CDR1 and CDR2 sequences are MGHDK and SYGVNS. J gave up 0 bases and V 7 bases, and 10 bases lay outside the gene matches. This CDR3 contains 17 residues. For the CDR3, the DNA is TGTGCCAGCAAGGAACTAGCGGGAGCCTCGTACCAAGAGACCCAGTACTTC. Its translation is CASKELAGASYQETQYF.

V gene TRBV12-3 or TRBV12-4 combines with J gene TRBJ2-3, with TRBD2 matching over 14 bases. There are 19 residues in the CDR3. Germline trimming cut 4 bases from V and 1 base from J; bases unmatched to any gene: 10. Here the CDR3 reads CASSSPTSGGGWGTDTQYF. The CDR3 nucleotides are TGTGCCAGCAGTTCTCCGACTAGCGGGGGGGGCTGGGGCACAGATACGCAGTATTTT.

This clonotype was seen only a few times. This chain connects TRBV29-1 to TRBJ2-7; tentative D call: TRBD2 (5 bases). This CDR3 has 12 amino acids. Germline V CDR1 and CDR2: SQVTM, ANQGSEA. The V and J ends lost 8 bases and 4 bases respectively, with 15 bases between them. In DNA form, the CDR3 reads TGCAGCCCTGAGTTGAGGGCTTACGAGCAGTACTTC. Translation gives CSPELRAYEQYF.

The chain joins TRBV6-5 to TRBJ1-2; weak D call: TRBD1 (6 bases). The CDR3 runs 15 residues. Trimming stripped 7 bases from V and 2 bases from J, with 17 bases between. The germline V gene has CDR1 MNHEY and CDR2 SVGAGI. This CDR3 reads CASTFVRGSNYGYTF. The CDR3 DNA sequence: TGTGCCAGCACCTTCGTCAGGGGCTCCAACTATGGCTACACCTTC.

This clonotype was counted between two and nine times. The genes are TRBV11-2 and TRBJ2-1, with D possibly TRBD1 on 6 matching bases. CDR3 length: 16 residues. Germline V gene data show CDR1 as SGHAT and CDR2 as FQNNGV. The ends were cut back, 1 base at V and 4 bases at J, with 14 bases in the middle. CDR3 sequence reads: CASSLGFRGLYNEQFF. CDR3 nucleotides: TGTGCCAGCAGCTTAGGCTTCAGGGGTCTGTACAATGAGCAGTTCTTC. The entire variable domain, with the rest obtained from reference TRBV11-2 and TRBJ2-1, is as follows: EAGVAQSPRYKIIEKRQSVAFWCNPISGHATLYWYQQILGQGPKLLIQFQNNGVVDDSQLPKDRFSAERLKGVDSTLKIQPAKLEDSAVYLCASSLGFRGLYNEQFFGPGTRLTVL.

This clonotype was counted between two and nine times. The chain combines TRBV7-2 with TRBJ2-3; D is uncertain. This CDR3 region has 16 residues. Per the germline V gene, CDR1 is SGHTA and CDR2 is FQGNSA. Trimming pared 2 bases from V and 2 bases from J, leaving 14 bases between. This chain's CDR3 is CASSLKGFPSTDTQYF. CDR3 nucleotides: TGTGCCAGCAGCTTAAAGGGCTTCCCCTCCACAGATACGCAGTATTTT.

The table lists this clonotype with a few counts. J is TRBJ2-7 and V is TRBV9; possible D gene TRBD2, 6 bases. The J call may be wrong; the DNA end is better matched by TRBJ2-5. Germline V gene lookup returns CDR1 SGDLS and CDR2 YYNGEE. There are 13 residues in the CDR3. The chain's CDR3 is CASSVTGVETQYF. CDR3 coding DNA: TGTGCCAGCAGCGTGACGGGAGTGGAGACCCAGTACTTC.